This TCR beta chain comes out of a study of blood T cell repertoires in COVID-19. The overall study: Whether acute or convalescent, the COVID-19 samples came from the United States, Italy and Spain. T cells, B-cell-depleted T cells, or PBMCs provided the cDNA or gDNA that served as material.

The table lists this clone with a few counts. Sequenced by immunoSEQ multiplex PCR; TCRdb stores in-frame clones only, minus some. Of roughly 320,000 clones in the sample, approximately 86% are singletons; the top ten hold roughly 1.3%. This CDR3 contains 12 residues. V lost 7 bases and J lost 8, with 14 bases in between. The clonotype was recovered from a man in his 70s with acute or convalescent COVID-19. Material: peripheral blood. The chain couples TRBV12-3 or TRBV12-4 to TRBJ1-2; D might be TRBD1 (6 bases). CDR3 sequence reads: CASTMGGRGYTF. DNA of the CDR3: TGTGCCAGCACCATGGGGGGGCGAGGCTACACCTTC.